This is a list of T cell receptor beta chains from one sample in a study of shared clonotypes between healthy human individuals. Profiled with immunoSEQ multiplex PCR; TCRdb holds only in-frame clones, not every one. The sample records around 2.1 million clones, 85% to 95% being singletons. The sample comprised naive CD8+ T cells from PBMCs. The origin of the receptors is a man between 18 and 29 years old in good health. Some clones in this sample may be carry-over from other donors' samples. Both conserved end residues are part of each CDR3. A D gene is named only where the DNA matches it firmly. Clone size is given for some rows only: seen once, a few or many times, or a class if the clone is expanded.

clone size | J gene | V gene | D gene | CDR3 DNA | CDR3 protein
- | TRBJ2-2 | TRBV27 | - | TGTGCCAGCAGTTTCAGGGCTAGAGCGAACACCGGGGAGCTGTTTTTT | CASSFRARANTGELFF
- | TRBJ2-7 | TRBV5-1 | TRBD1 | TGCGCCAGCAGCAAGGACAGGGGGATACAGAACGAGCAGTACTTC | CASSKDRGIQNEQYF
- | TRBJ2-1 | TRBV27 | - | TGTGCCAGCATAGGGTCCCCCGGGACCTACAATGAGCAGTTCTTC | CASIGSPGTYNEQFF
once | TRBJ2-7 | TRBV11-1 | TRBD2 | TGTGCCAGCAGCCACAGACTAGCGGGAGTCTACGAGCAGTACTTC | CASSHRLAGVYEQYF
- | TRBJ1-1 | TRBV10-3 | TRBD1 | TGTGCCATCAGGACAGGGGTGGCCGAAGCTTTCTTT | CAIRTGVAEAFF
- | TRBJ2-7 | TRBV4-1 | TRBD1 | TGCGCCAGCAGCCAAGGTCAGGGGGTAGTCTCCTACGAGCAGTACTTC | CASSQGQGVVSYEQYF
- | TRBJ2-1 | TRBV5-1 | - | TGCGCCAGCAGCTCCGGGACTTTCTCCTACAATGAGCAGTTCTTC | CASSSGTFSYNEQFF
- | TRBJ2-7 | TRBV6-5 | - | TGTGCCAGCAGTTACGCAGGGGTAGGCGAGCAGTACTTC | CASSYAGVGEQYF
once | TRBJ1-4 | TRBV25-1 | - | TGTGCCAGCAGTGAGGGGCATGGTGAAAAACTGTTTTTT | CASSEGHGEKLFF
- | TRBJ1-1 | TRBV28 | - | TGTGCCAGCAGTTTCAGGGTGAACACTGAAGCTTTCTTT | CASSFRVNTEAFF
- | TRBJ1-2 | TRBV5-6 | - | TGTGCCAGCAGCGTAGTGGGGGCCATTCGGTCGGTTGGCTACACCTTC | CASSVVGAIRSVGYTF
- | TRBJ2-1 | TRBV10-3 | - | TGTGCCATCAGTGAGTCTCGGGAGCAGTTCTTC | CAISESREQFF
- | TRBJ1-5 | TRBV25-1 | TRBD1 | TGTGCCAGCGGAACAGGGGTTGGCAATCAGCCCCAGCATTTT | CASGTGVGNQPQHF
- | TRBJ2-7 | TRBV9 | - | TGTGCCAGCAGCCGGGACAACCACTACGAGCAGTACTTC | CASSRDNHYEQYF
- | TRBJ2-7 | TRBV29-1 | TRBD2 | TGCAGCGGGATAGGGACTAGCGGGAGTTCTATGTACGAGCAGTACTTC | CSGIGTSGSSMYEQYF
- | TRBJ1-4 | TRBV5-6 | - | TGTGCCAGCAGCCTGTTACGGGATGTGACTAATGAAAAACTGTTTTTT | CASSLLRDVTNEKLFF
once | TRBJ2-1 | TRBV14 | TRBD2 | TGTGCCAGCAGCCAAGATTGGTGGCGGGGGGCCGATCTCTGGACCCTCAACTCCTACAATGAGCAGTTCTTC | CASSQDWWRGADLWTLNSYNEQFF
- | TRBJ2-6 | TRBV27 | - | TGTGCCAGCAGCTCGCCCCGACAGGTCTCTGGGGCCAACGTCCTGACTTTC | CASSSPRQVSGANVLTF
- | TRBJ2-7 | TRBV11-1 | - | TGTGCCAGCAGCTTTACCGACAAATACGAGCAGTACTTC | CASSFTDKYEQYF
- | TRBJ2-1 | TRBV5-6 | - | TGTGCCAGCAGCAAGCCAGGGGAGCAGTTCTTC | CASSKPGEQFF
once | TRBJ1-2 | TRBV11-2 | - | TGTGCCAGCACCCTTCAGGGTAACGGCTACACCTTC | CASTLQGNGYTF
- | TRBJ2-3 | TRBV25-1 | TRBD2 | TGTGCCAGCAGTGGTCCGGGACTAGCGAATACGCAGTATTTT | CASSGPGLANTQYF
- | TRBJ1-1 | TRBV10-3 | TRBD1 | TGTGCCATCAGTGGGGACAGGTTGGACACTGAAGCTTTCTTT | CAISGDRLDTEAFF
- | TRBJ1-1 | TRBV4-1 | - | TGCGCCAGCAGCCCCTTTGGGGGGCCTGGGAACACTGAAGCTTTCTTT | CASSPFGGPGNTEAFF
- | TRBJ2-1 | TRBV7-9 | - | TGTGCCAGCAGTGCTTCCGGGTCCAATGAGCAGTTCTTC | CASSASGSNEQFF
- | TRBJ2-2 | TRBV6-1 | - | TGTGCCACAGGGGCCGCCGGGGAGCTGTTTTTT | CATGAAGELFF
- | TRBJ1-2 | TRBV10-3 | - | TGTGCCATCAGTGAACTCCGGGACGGTGGCTACACCTTC | CAISELRDGGYTF
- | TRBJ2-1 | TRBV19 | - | TGTGCCAGCCGGCGACAGAGCTACAATGAGCAGTTCTTC | CASRRQSYNEQFF